This T cell receptor beta chain is from a study of low-dose radiotherapy and immunotherapy resistance in tumors. Whole-study context: Fractions of 1 Gy went to Cohort 2 every two weeks, for 13 Gy over 26 weeks.

Alpha- and beta-chain coverage of first-strand cDNA came from TRAV- and TRBV-specific primers. TCRs were put through approximately 20 PCR cycles of amplification with Phusion. A constant-region primer and the V-primer adapter served as the primer pair. TCRdb re-called the reads with MiXCR, one entry per CDR3 protein. Here the sample spans 7,100 or so distinct CDR3 sequences, approximately 53% being singletons. The sequence derives from a human donor with advanced metastatic prostate, ovarian, gallbladder or colorectal cancer (not recorded which). This table probably holds off-target reads from a library built for another chain.

CDR3 sequence reads: CASGAADSNQPQHF. As DNA, the CDR3 is TGTGCCAGCGGGGCCGCCGATAGCAATCAGCCCCAGCATTTT. This rearrangement joins TRBV18 to TRBJ1-5; a possible D gene is TRBD1 (5 bases). Trimming left V 8 bases short and J 0 bases short, with 11 bases between. The CDR3 has 14 residues. Germline CDR1 KGHSH, CDR2 LQKENI.